What follows are 10 T cell receptor beta chains derived from one specimen sequenced in a study of blood T cell repertoires in COVID-19. The table came from immunoSEQ multiplex PCR; TCRdb's copy has only in-frame clones and leaves some out. Here the sample spans 250,000 to 300,000 clones, around 86% being singletons. The sequenced material came from peripheral blood. The receptor source for this set is a woman in her twenties or thirties with active or convalescent COVID-19.

This sequence joins TRBV15 and TRBJ1-4; D unresolved. The CDR3 loop spans 13 amino acids. Per germline, CDR1 LNHNV and CDR2 YYDKDF (reference sequence). V shed 6 bases and J shed 2 bases, with 7 bases lying between them. CDR3 nucleotides: TGTGCCACCAGGCGGAATACTAATGAAAAACTGTTTTTT. Protein sequence: CATRRNTNEKLFF.

To note about this clone: Additional DNA sequences in this sample encode the identical CDR3. The rearrangement uses TRBV28 and TRBJ1-1; a weak D match, TRBD1 (5 bases). V lost 3 bases and J lost 2, with 7 bases in between. Germline CDR1 MDHEN, CDR2 SYDVKM. The CDR3 has 13 residues. In nucleotides, the CDR3 is TGTGCCAGCAGTTTGGGGGGAAACACTGAAGCTTTCTTT. This sequence encodes CASSLGGNTEAFF.

V gene TRBV29-1 combines with J gene TRBJ2-4; 10 bases map to TRBD1. From germline, CDR1 is SQVTM and CDR2 ANQGSEA. V lost 5 bases, J lost 6 bases, and 4 bases stayed unmatched. The CDR3 spans 13 residues. The CDR3 nucleotides read TGCAGCGTTAAGGGGGACAGGGGAAACATTCAGTACTTC. It codes for CSVKGDRGNIQYF.

The chain carries TRBV19 and TRBJ1-3; 7 positions match TRBD1. Trimming cost V 5 bases and J 0 bases; bases outside gene matches: 7. The CDR3 length is 16 residues. Germline values: CDR1 LNHDA, CDR2 SQIVND (reference sequence). The CDR3 DNA is TGTGCCAGTAGTTTTACAGGGGTTAGCTCTGGAAACACCATATATTTT. It specifies CASSFTGVSSGNTIYF.

The rearrangement uses TRBV2 and TRBJ1-2; maybe TRBD1 (6 bases). Trimming pared 3 bases from V and 7 bases from J, leaving 9 bases between. The CDR3 totals 12 residues. The germline gives CDR1 SNHLY, CDR2 FYNNEI. CDR3 nucleotide sequence: TGTGCCAGCAGTGACCAGGGGCTTGGCTACACCTTC. Amino acids: CASSDQGLGYTF.

The chain links TRBV5-1 to TRBJ1-6; unclear D gene. V was shortened by 2 bases and J by 7 bases, with 10 bases between the two germline ends. The CDR3 sequence is 14 residues long. CDR1 and CDR2 from the germline V gene are SGHRS and YFSETQ. Written as DNA, the CDR3 is TGCGCCAGCAGCTTAAATCCGGGGAATTCACCCCTCCACTTT. Translating gives CASSLNPGNSPLHF.

The V and J genes are TRBV19 and TRBJ1-2; D is unresolved. Trimming took 7 bases from V and 7 from J, leaving 19 bases between them. The length of the CDR3 is 14 residues. Germline-derived CDR1 and CDR2 are LNHDA and SQIVND (reference sequence). CDR3 nucleotide sequence: TGTGCCAGTACCAATAGGTCCCTTCTAGGTGGCTACACCTTC. This translates into CASTNRSLLGGYTF.

CDR3 loop: CSVATGGSTEAFF. Written as DNA, the CDR3 is TGCAGCGTTGCTACAGGGGGCAGCACTGAAGCTTTCTTT. The chain has TRBV29-1 and TRBJ1-1, with TRBD1 matching over 9 bases. Per germline, CDR1 SQVTM and CDR2 ANQGSEA. V was clipped by 4 bases and J by 4 bases; unmatched bases: 4. The CDR3 contains 13 residues.

The gene calls are TRBV11-3 and TRBJ1-3; possibly TRBD1 for D (6 bases). The CDR3 covers 17 residues. Germline V lookup: CDR1 SGHNT, CDR2 YENEEA. Between the trimmed V and J ends, which lost 2 bases and 3 bases, there was a span of 17 bases. The CDR3 region is CASSLWDPNRVGNTIYF. CDR3 nucleotides: TGTGCCAGCAGCTTATGGGACCCCAACAGGGTTGGAAACACCATATATTTT.

This rearrangement joins TRBV10-1 to TRBJ2-1; TRBD2 might be the D (7 bases). The germline V gene has CDR1 WNHNN and CDR2 SYGVQD (reference sequence). The CDR3 is made up of 19 amino acids. The ends were cut back, 6 bases at V and 5 bases at J, with 29 bases in the middle. As DNA, the CDR3 is TGCGCCAGCAGGGGGGTTGAGGTGTTTGGCGGGGGCCACCACAATGAGCAGTTCTTC. Its translation is CASRGVEVFGGGHHNEQFF.